The clone carrying this TCR beta chain was seen a few times. Its antigen remains unknown. Then a second PCR, running roughly 7 to 11 cycles, was carried out with a sample-barcoded 5' primer and a J-beta primer mix. One entry per CDR3 protein results from TCRdb running MiXCR on the 5' RACE reads. Found here are roughly 2 million distinct CDR3 sequences, about 50% of them singletons; the top ten hold over 2%. Trimming took 4 bases from V and 4 from J; bases not matched to a gene: 8. CDR1 SGHTA and CDR2 FQGNSA come from the germline V gene. This CDR3 has 15 residues. Peripheral blood, roughly 11 milliliters per donor, was collected. The data are from a study of blood T cells in healthy people across ages. Findings and caveats of the study: Estimated diversity, derived from one million T cells, was regarded as an underestimate.

Specimen: blood. The genes are TRBV7-2 and TRBJ2-5; 8 bases fit TRBD2. This sequence originates from a woman aged 35 to 49 in good health. The CDR3 here is CASSSMAGGIETQYF. For the CDR3, the DNA is TGTGCCAGCAGCTCGATGGCGGGGGGTATAGAGACCCAGTACTTC.